The rows below give T cell receptor beta chains drawn from one sample of a study of blood T cell repertoires in COVID-19. Only in-frame clones appear in the TCRdb table, and some are missing; sequencing was by immunoSEQ multiplex PCR. This sample has 110,000 or so clones; approximately 80% occur once, and the top ten carry roughly 7.7%. Sequencing was done on a sample of peripheral blood. Receptor source: a woman of 80 years or more with active or convalescent COVID-19. CDR3s leave out the opening cysteine and the closing phenylalanine or tryptophan.

CDR3 length,V gene,CDR3 protein
12,TRBV6-5,ASRGLAGVNEQF
11,TRBV27,ASVRGHNQPQH
13,TRBV9,ASSVGQGSYNEQF
15,TRBV27,ASSSIAGRSSYNEQF
13,TRBV7-9,ASSLNRGLGYGYT
13,TRBV5-4,ASSLSTANTGELF
11,TRBV28,ASRFRAPGEQY
16,TRBV7-3,ASSYGTSGSTGANVLT
12,TRBV2,ASTYTGGDSPLH
13,TRBV18,ASSISQGNNQPQH
13,TRBV18,ASSPGTGHTGELF
12,TRBV11-3,ASSLDRGTGELF
12,TRBV5-4,ASSLGWGPSGYT
10,TRBV3-1/TRBV3-2,ASSRRGGELF
14,TRBV18,ASSPPRLAGSDTQY
13,TRBV5-8,ASSTKGTVYNEQF